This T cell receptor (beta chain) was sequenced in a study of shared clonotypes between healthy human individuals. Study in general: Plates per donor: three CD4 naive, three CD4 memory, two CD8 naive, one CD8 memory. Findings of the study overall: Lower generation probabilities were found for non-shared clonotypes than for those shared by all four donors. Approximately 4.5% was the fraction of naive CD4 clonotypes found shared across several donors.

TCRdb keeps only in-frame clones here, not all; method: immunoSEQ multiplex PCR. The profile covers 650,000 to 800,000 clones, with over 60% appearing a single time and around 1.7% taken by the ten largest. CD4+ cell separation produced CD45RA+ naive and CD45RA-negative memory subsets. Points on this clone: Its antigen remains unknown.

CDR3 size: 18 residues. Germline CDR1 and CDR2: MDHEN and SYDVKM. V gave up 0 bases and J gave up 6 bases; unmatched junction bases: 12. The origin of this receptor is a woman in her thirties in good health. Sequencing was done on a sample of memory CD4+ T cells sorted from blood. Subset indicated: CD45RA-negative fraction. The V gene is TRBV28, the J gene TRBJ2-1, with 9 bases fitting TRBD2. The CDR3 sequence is CASSLCRGREGLCNEQFF. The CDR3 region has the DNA TGTGCCAGCAGTTTATGCCGAGGGCGGGAGGGCCTATGCAATGAGCAGTTCTTC.